Each of the 18 T cell receptor beta chains below was sequenced from the same sample in a study of graft-versus-host responses after intestinal transplantation. TCRdb's table, derived via immunoSEQ multiplex PCR, lists solely in-frame clones and lacks some. The sample lists 40,000 to 55,000 clones; roughly 90% were seen once. No cognate antigen is known for these TCRs. This specimen was unstimulated CD4+ T cells sorted from spleen or lymph node cells, taken before transplant. These receptors all come from a human donor who was the organ donor for an intestinal transplant.

This clone has just a few counts. The genes are TRBV11-2 and TRBJ2-5; 8 bases map to TRBD2. From germline, CDR1 is SGHAT and CDR2 FQNNGV. Unmatched junction bases numbered 11, after V lost 1 base and J lost 4 bases. CDR3 length: 17 residues. Here the CDR3 reads CASSLASGRTGAETQYF. The CDR3 DNA sequence: TGTGCCAGCAGCTTAGCTAGCGGGCGTACGGGTGCAGAGACCCAGTACTTC.

The rearrangement uses TRBV29-1 and TRBJ2-5, with TRBD1 identical over 9 bases. The J call is uncertain, as TRBJ2-7 better fits the DNA end. In germline, CDR1 is SQVTM, CDR2 ANQGSEA. The CDR3 loop spans 12 amino acids. The CDR3 protein is CSVHRGQDEQYF. The CDR3 region has the DNA TGCAGCGTGCACAGGGGGCAGGACGAGCAGTACTTC.

This chain connects TRBV12-5 to TRBJ1-1, with TRBD1 matching 7 bases. J gave up 2 bases and V 1 base, and 4 bases lay outside the gene matches. The CDR3 is 15 amino acids. Germline V CDR1 and CDR2: LGHNT, FRNRAP. The CDR3: CASGLGQGVNTEAFF. The CDR3 DNA reads as TGTGCTAGTGGTTTGGGCCAGGGGGTAAACACTGAAGCTTTCTTT.

The chain has TRBV15 and TRBJ2-5; TRBD2 is a possible D gene (6 bases). V was pared by 3 bases and J by 4 bases, with 9 bases between. From germline, CDR1 is LNHNV and CDR2 YYDKDF (reference sequence). CDR3 length: 13 amino acids. The CDR3 loop reads CATSREGSETQYF. The CDR3 bases are TGTGCCACCAGCAGGGAGGGATCAGAGACCCAGTACTTC. The full variable domain, with the rest looked up from reference TRBV15 and TRBJ2-5, is DAMVIQNPRYQVTQFGKPVTLSCSQTLNHNVMYWYQQKSSQAPKLLFHYYDKDFNNEADTPDNFQSRRPNTSFCFLDIRSPGLGDTAMYLCATSREGSETQYFGPGTRLLVL.

This chain links TRBV19 with TRBJ1-4, with D maybe TRBD1 (5 bases). CDR1 and CDR2 from the germline V gene are LNHDA and SQIVND (reference sequence). CDR3 length: 14 amino acids. V was clipped by 4 bases and J by 3 bases, with 9 bases between them. This CDR3 is CASSKGPSNEKLFF. As DNA, the CDR3 is TGTGCCAGTAGTAAGGGGCCTTCTAATGAAAAACTGTTTTTT. The entire variable domain, with the rest obtained from reference TRBV19 and TRBJ1-4, is as follows: DGGITQSPKYLFRKEGQNVTLSCEQNLNHDAMYWYRQDPGQGLRLIYYSQIVNDFQKGDIAEGYSVSREKKESFPLTVTSAQKNPTAFYLCASSKGPSNEKLFFGSGTQLSVL.

The chain uses TRBV6-5 and TRBJ2-7, with 14 bases fitting TRBD2. This CDR3 region has 15 residues. The V and J ends lost 2 bases and 5 bases, in that order; junction bases with no gene match: 2. CDR1 is MNHEY and CDR2 is SVGAGI in the germline V gene. The chain's CDR3 is CASSYGLAGGNEQYF. The CDR3 coding sequence is TGTGCCAGCAGTTACGGACTAGCGGGAGGAAACGAGCAGTACTTC.

The chain joins TRBV5-1 to TRBJ1-2; 9 bases fit TRBD1. Germline V gene data show CDR1 as SGHRS and CDR2 as YFSETQ. The junction had 6 bases not matched to a gene; V was cut back by 3 bases and J by 0 bases. This CDR3 spans 16 amino acids. The CDR3 loop reads CASSSGQGLANYGYTF. The CDR3 DNA follows: TGCGCCAGCAGCTCGGGACAGGGTCTAGCTAACTATGGCTACACCTTC. Complete variable domain (other parts from reference TRBV5-1 and TRBJ1-2): KAGVTQTPRYLIKTRGQQVTLSCSPISGHRSVSWYQQTPGQGLQFLFEYFSETQRNKGNFPGRFSGRQFSNSRSEMNVSTLELGDSALYLCASSSGQGLANYGYTFGSGTRLTVV.

This chain uses TRBV7-3 with TRBJ2-5, with 15 bases lining up with TRBD2. V lost 6 bases, J lost 6 bases, and 17 bases stayed unmatched. Germline V lookup: CDR1 SGHTA, CDR2 FQGTGA. The CDR3 loop spans 19 amino acids. DNA of the CDR3: TGTGCCAGCAGGTCGTGGCCGGGACTAGCGGGAGGTACGGTGAAGACCCAGTACTTC. Translation: CASRSWPGLAGGTVKTQYF. Filled out from reference TRBV7-3 and TRBJ2-5, the complete variable domain reads GAGVSQTPSNKVTEKGKYVELRCDPISGHTALYWYRQSLGQGPEFLIYFQGTGAADDSGLPNDRFFAVRPEGSVSTLKIQRTERGDSAVYLCASRSWPGLAGGTVKTQYFGPGTRLLVL.

The chain recombines TRBV7-2 with TRBJ2-3; 12 bases agree with TRBD1. The CDR3 runs 14 residues. Unmatched junction bases numbered 5, after V lost 8 bases and J lost 5 bases. Germline CDR1 SGHTA, CDR2 FQGNSA. This chain's CDR3 is CASFRDRGQDTQYF. The CDR3 DNA reads TGTGCCAGCTTTAGGGACAGGGGGCAAGATACGCAGTATTTT.

V and J are TRBV7-6 and TRBJ1-1; no clear D. CDR1 and CDR2 from the germline V gene are SGHVS and FNYEAQ. This CDR3 region has 13 residues. Trimming took 3 bases from V and 4 from J, leaving 9 bases between them. In nucleotides, the CDR3 is TGTGCCAGCAGCTTCCGAGGCGGCACTGAAGCTTTCTTT. Its protein is CASSFRGGTEAFF.

CDR3 sequence (DNA): TGTGCCAGCTCACCCGGGACAGCATCGGCCTACGAGCAGTACTTC. Its translation: CASSPGTASAYEQYF. The chain links TRBV18 to TRBJ2-5; TRBD1 agrees at 7 bases. The DNA end is more similar to TRBJ2-7, so the J call may be wrong. The CDR3 loop spans 15 amino acids. Germline CDR1 KGHSH, CDR2 LQKENI.

The chain carries TRBV7-9 and TRBJ1-2; D call uncertain. CDR1 and CDR2 (germline): SEHNR, FQNEAQ (reference sequence). Trimming shortened V by 1 base and J by 4 bases, and 13 bases separated the two germline ends. CDR3 length equals 15 residues. The CDR3 DNA sequence: TGTGCCAGCAGCTTAGAGGATGGGCTCAGCTATGGCTACACCTTC. Translation: CASSLEDGLSYGYTF.

This rearrangement joins TRBV2 to TRBJ2-4, with a weak D call TRBD1 (6 bases). The germline V and J ends were trimmed by 6 bases and 6 bases, with 9 bases remaining between them. Germline values: CDR1 SNHLY, CDR2 FYNNEI. The CDR3 is 12 amino acids. The CDR3 spells CASSQQGNIQYF. DNA for the CDR3: TGTGCCAGCAGCCAACAGGGAAACATTCAGTACTTC.

The chain is built from TRBV15 and TRBJ2-2, with 12 nucleotides matching TRBD2. The CDR3 loop spans 17 amino acids. With V trimmed by 2 bases and J by 1 base, 2 bases remained unmatched. Germline CDR1 and CDR2: LNHNV and YYDKDF (reference sequence). This chain's CDR3 is CATSRTLAGGNTGELFF. DNA for the CDR3: TGTGCCACCAGCAGAACACTAGCGGGAGGGAACACCGGGGAGCTGTTTTTT.

The gene calls are TRBV30 and TRBJ1-5; D gene unclear. There are 12 residues in the CDR3. Germline CDR1 GTSNPN, CDR2 SVGIG (reference sequence). V was shortened by 7 bases and J by 2 bases, with 9 bases between the two germline ends. CDR3 sequence reads: CALNEGNQPQHF. DNA of the CDR3: TGTGCCTTAAATGAGGGCAATCAGCCCCAGCATTTT.

This clone was detected once. The CDR3 region has the DNA TGTGCCAGCAGCGCCCAGGGTTTTGGACCTGGAGCTTTCTTT. Translating it yields CASSAQGFGPGAFF. The chain recombines TRBV14 with TRBJ1-1, with a weak D call TRBD1 (5 bases). Deletions cut 5 bases from V and 10 bases from J, with 20 bases between. CDR1 SGHDN and CDR2 FVKESK come from the germline V gene. There are 14 residues in the CDR3.

CDR3: CASGRSDTQYF. DNA for the CDR3: TGTGCCAGCGGCCGTTCAGATACGCAGTATTTT. J is TRBJ2-3 and V is TRBV6-5; D is uncertain. Between the trimmed V and J ends, which lost 8 bases and 4 bases, there was a span of 7 bases. The CDR3 covers 11 residues. From germline, CDR1 is MNHEY and CDR2 SVGAGI.

Regarding this clone: A read error may produce the germline difference seen at one junction end. The gene calls are TRBV28 and TRBJ1-2; D remains unclear. The germline gives CDR1 MDHEN, CDR2 SYDVKM. The CDR3 has 12 amino acids. Here the CDR3 reads CASRDKGSPPLF. As DNA, the CDR3 is TGTGCCAGCAGAGACAAAGGCAGTCCCCCCCTCTTC.